This T cell receptor beta chain was sequenced during a study of blood T cell repertoires in COVID-19. Across the whole study: The samples span acute and convalescent COVID-19 from the United States, Italy and Spain.

Recruits, aged about 18 to 100 years, lived in 24 US areas. Clinical history reported by participants formed the basis on which cohorts were assigned. As handled by the study authors: Amplification of reference gene primers was used by the study to estimate nucleated cell counts. The repertoire was sequenced with immunoSEQ multiplex PCR; TCRdb's copy has only in-frame clones and lacks some. V, J and clone size were drawn from that table, and D and trimming were deduced from the DNA. The data contain approximately 210,000 clones, approximately 73% of them singletons. The V end lost 7 bases, the J end lost 1 base, and 18 bases lay between the germline ends. The CDR3 totals 17 residues. Germline values: CDR1 KGHDR, CDR2 SFDVKD.

The chain combines TRBV24-1 with TRBJ2-2; a possible D gene is TRBD1 (6 bases). The receptor comes from a woman aged 45-65 years with acute COVID-19. Sequencing was performed on PBMCs or T cells enriched from blood (not recorded which). The CDR3 DNA reads as TGTGCCACCAGCCGCTGGACAGTGGGGAAGAACACCGGGGAGCTGTTTTTT. It translates to CATSRWTVGKNTGELFF.